This TCR beta chain was sequenced in a study of neurological immune-mediated disorders. In this sample, this clonotype turned up many times. Its antigen is currently unknown. CDR1 and CDR2 from the germline V gene are SGHKS and YYEKEE (reference sequence). CDR3 length: 14 amino acids. V was cut by 1 base and J by 1 base, with 8 bases left in between. TCRdb reanalysed the 5' RACE reads using MiXCR and keeps one entry per CDR3 protein. Among approximately 40,000 distinct CDR3 sequences listed, more than 12% were seen once. Study-level findings and limits: The level of TCR clonal expansion was highest in patients with HTLV-1-associated myelopathy and lowest in multiple sclerosis, where it fell below the level seen in healthy controls.

Sequenced sample: CD4+ T cells from blood. The clonotype comes from a woman aged 55 to 70 with HTLV-1-associated myelopathy (HAM/TSP). The V call is TRBV5-5, the J call TRBJ1-1; no definite D call. CDR3 amino acids: CASSLLAENTEAFF. The DNA for the CDR3 is TGTGCCAGCAGCTTGTTGGCGGAGAACACTGAAGCTTTCTTT.